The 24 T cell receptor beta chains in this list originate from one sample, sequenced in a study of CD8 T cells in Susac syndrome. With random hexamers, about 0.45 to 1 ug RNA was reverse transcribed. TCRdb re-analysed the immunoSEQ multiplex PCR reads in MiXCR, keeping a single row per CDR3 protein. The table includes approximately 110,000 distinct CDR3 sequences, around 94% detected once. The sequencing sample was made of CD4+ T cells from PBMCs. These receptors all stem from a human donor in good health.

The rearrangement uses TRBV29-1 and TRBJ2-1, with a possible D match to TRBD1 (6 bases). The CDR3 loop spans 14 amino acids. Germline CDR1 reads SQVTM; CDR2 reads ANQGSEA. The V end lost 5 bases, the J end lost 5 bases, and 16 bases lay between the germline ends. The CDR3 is CSVLRWGQHNEQFF. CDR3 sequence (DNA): TGCAGCGTTCTAAGATGGGGGCAGCACAATGAGCAGTTCTTC.

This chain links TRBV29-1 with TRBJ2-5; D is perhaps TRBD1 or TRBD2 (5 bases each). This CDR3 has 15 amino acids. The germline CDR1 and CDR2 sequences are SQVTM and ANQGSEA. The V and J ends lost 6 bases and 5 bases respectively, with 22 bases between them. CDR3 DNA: TGCAGCGTCGTCTTGAGATTGGGACCTCAGGAGACCCAGTACTTC. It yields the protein CSVVLRLGPQETQYF.

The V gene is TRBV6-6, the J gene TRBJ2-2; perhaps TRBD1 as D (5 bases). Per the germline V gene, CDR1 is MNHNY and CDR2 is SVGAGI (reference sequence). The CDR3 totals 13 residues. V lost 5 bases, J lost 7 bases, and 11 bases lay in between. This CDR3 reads CASSPGHRGELFF. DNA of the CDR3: TGTGCCAGCAGTCCTGGACACCGCGGGGAGCTGTTTTTT.

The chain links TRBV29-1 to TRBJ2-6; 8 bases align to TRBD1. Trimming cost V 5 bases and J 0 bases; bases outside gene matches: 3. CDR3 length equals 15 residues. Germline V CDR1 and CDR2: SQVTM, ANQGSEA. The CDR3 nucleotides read TGCAGCGTTCAGGGGGCGAGCTCTGGGGCCAACGTCCTGACTTTC. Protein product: CSVQGASSGANVLTF.

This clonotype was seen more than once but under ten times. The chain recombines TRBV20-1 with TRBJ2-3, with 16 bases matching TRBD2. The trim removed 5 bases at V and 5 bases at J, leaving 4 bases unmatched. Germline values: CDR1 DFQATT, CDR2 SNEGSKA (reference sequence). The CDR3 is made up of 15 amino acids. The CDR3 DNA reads TGCAGTGCTGGGACTAGCGGGAGGGCGCGAGATACGCAGTATTTT. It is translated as CSAGTSGRARDTQYF.

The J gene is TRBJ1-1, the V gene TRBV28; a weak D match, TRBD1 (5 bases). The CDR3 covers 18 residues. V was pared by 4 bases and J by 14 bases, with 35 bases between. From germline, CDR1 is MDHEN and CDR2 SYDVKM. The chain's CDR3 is CASSSLTTPGTRFRSDFF. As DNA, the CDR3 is TGTGCCAGCAGTTCGCTAACCACCCCCGGGACGCGGTTTCGGTCTGACTTCTTT.

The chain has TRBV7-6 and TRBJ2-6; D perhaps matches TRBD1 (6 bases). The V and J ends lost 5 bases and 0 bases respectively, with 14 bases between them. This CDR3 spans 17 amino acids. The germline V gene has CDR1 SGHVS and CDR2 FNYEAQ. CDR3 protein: CASSGDTNPSGANVLTF. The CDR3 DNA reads TGTGCCAGCAGCGGGGACACGAACCCCTCTGGGGCCAACGTCCTGACTTTC.

CDR3 sequence: CASSRGQLNEKLFF. The CDR3 DNA is TGTGCCAGCAGCCGAGGACAGCTGAATGAAAAACTGTTTTTT. The chain couples TRBV28 to TRBJ1-4; maybe TRBD1 (6 bases). Germline V gene lookup returns CDR1 MDHEN and CDR2 SYDVKM. V was pared by 6 bases and J by 5 bases, with 13 bases between. CDR3 size: 14 residues.

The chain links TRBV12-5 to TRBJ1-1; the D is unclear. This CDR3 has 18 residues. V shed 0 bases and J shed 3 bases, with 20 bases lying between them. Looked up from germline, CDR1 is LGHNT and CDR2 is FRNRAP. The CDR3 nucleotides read TGTGCTAGTGGTTTGGTACCGGGTGTAATTCGGTGGGACACTGAAGCTTTCTTT. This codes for CASGLVPGVIRWDTEAFF.

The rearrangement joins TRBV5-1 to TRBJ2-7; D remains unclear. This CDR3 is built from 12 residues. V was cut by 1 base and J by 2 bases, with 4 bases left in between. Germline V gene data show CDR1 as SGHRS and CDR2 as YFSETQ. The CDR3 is CASSLTTYEQYF. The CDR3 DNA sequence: TGCGCCAGCAGCTTGACAACCTACGAGCAGTACTTC.

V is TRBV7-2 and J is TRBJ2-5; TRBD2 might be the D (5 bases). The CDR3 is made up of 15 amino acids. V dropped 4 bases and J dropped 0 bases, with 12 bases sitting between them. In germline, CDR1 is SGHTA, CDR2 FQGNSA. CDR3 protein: CASSYQRLYQETQYF. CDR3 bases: TGTGCCAGCAGCTACCAGCGGTTGTACCAAGAGACCCAGTACTTC.

This CDR3 is CASSALRRYEQYF. CDR3 nucleotide sequence: TGTGCCAGTAGTGCGCTTCGCCGCTACGAGCAGTACTTC. The genes are TRBV19 and TRBJ2-7, with D uncertain. V dropped 5 bases and J dropped 3 bases, with 11 bases sitting between them. CDR3 length: 13 amino acids. Germline V gene data show CDR1 as LNHDA and CDR2 as SQIVND (reference sequence).

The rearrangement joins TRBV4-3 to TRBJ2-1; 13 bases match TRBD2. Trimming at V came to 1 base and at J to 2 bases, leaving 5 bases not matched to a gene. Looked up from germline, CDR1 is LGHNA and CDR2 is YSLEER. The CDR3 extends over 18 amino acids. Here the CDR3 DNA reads TGCGCCAGCAGCCAAGGGGAACTAGCGGGAGGGCCCTACAATGAGCAGTTCTTC. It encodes CASSQGELAGGPYNEQFF.

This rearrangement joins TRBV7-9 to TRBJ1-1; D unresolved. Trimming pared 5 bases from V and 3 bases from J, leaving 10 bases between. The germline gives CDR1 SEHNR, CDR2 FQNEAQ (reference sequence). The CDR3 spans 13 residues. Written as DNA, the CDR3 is TGTGCCAGCAGCCCCCCCTTAGACACTGAAGCTTTCTTT. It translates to CASSPPLDTEAFF.

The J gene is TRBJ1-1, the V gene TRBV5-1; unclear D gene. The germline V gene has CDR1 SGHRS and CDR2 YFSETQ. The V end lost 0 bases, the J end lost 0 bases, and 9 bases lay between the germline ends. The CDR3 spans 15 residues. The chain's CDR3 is CASSLDLGMNTEAFF. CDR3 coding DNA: TGCGCCAGCAGCTTGGACCTCGGGATGAACACTGAAGCTTTCTTT.

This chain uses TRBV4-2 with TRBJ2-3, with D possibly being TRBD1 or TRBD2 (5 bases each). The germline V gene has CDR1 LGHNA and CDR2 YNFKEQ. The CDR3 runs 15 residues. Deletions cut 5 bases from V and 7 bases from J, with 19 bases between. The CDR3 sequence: CASSATGTTLNTQYF. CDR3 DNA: TGTGCCAGCAGCGCCACCGGGACCACGTTAAATACGCAGTATTTT.

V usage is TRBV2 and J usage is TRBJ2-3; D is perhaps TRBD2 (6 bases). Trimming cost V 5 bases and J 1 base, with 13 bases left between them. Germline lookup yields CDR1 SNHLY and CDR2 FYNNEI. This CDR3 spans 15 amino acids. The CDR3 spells CASSSEPGGTDTQYF. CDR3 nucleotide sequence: TGTGCCAGCAGTAGCGAACCGGGAGGCACAGATACGCAGTATTTT. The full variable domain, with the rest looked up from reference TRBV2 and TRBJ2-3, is EPEVTQTPSHQVTQMGQEVILRCVPISNHLYFYWYRQILGQKVEFLVSFYNNEISEKSEIFDDQFSVERPDGSNFTLKIRSTKLEDSAMYFCASSSEPGGTDTQYFGPGTRLTVL.

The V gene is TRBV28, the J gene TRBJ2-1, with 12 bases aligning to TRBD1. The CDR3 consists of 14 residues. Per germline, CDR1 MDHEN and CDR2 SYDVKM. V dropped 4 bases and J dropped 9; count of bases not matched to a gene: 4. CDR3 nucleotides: TGTGCCAGCAGTTCGGGACAGGGGGCTGGTGAGCAGTTCTTC. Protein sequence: CASSSGQGAGEQFF.

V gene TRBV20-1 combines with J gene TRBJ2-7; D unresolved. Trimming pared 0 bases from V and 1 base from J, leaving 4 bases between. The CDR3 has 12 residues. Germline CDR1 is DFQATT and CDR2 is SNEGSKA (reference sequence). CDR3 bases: TGCAGTGCTAGAGAGGGTTCCTACGAGCAGTACTTC. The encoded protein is CSAREGSYEQYF.

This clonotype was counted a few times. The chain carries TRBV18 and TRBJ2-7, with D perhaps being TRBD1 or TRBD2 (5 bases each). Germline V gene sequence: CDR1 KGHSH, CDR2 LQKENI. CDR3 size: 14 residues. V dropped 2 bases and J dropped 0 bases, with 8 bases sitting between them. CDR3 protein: CASSPGGSSYEQYF. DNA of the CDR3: TGTGCCAGCTCACCAGGGGGTAGCTCCTACGAGCAGTACTTC.

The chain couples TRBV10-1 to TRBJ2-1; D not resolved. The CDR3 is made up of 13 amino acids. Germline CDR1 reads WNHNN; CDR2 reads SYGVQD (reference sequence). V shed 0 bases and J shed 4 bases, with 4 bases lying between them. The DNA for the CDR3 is TGCGCCAGCAGTGAGTCTCGGTACAATGAGCAGTTCTTC. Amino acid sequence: CASSESRYNEQFF.

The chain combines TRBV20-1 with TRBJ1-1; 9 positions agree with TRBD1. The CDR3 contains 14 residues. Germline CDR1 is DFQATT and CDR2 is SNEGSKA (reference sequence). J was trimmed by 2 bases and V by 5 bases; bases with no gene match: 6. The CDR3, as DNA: TGCAGTGCTGTAGGGACAGGGTCCAACACTGAAGCTTTCTTT. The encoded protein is CSAVGTGSNTEAFF.

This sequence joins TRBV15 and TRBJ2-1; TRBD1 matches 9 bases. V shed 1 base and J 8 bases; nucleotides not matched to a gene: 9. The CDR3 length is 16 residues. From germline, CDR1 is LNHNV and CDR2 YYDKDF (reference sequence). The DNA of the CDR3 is TGTGCCACCAGCAGAGGAAGGGTGGACAGGGGCGATGAGCAGTTCTTC. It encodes CATSRGRVDRGDEQFF. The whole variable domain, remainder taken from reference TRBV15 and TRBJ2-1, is DAMVIQNPRYQVTQFGKPVTLSCSQTLNHNVMYWYQQKSSQAPKLLFHYYDKDFNNEADTPDNFQSRRPNTSFCFLDIRSPGLGDTAMYLCATSRGRVDRGDEQFFGPGTRLTVL.

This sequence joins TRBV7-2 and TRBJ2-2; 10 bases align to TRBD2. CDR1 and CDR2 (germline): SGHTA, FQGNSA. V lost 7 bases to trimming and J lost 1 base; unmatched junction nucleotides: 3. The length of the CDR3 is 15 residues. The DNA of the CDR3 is TGTGCCAGCACTCTAGCGGGAGTGAACACCGGGGAGCTGTTTTTT. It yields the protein CASTLAGVNTGELFF.